This section outlines one TCR beta chain sequence together with its context. The sample comes from a study of blood T cells in healthy people across ages. As for the study in general: Template switching retrieved approximately one barcoded beta molecule for each two T cells.

The CDR3 contains 13 residues. Germline lookup yields CDR1 SQVTM and CDR2 ANQGSEA. The authors ran a second PCR of about 6 to 11 cycles using a sample-barcoded 5' primer and a J-beta primer mix. A tag from a template-switch adaptor with 12 random nucleotides marked each cDNA molecule. TCRdb reprocessed the 5' RACE reads via MiXCR and lists one record per CDR3 protein. Of roughly 500,000 distinct CDR3 sequences detected, more than 20% appear once; the ten largest clones hold around 10%. The data were also submitted as part of a second study, on T cells of mothers and their children. That investigation notes: Each mother yielded more than 9 million TCR beta CDR3 reads. Each child yielded around 2.9 million reads.

What was sequenced was blood. The chain links TRBV29-1 to TRBJ2-5; 7 nucleotides align to TRBD1. The end of the DNA is better explained by TRBJ2-7, so the J call may be wrong. The sequence came from a boy younger than 18 in good health. CDR3 DNA sequence: TGCAGCGCGACGGACAGGCTGAGCTACGAGCAGTACTTC. This translates into CSATDRLSYEQYF.